The T cell receptor beta chain under discussion was sequenced for a study of shared clonotypes between healthy human individuals. About the study: Samples came from two female and a few male donors aged 18 to 49. Broader study findings: Donor scarcity curtailed the genetic and exposure-history diversity represented herein. Memory subsets generally showed lower estimated richness than naive subsets.

With respect to this clone: The antigen remains undetermined.

V lost 6 bases and J lost 7, with 12 bases in between. The CDR3 loop spans 13 amino acids. The germline CDR1 and CDR2 sequences are LNHDA and SQIVND (reference sequence). Sequenced by immunoSEQ multiplex PCR; TCRdb stores in-frame clones only, minus some. The table records 850,000 to 1,200,000 clones, about 75% of them present only once. The chain recombines TRBV19 with TRBJ1-4; D is unresolved. This TCR came from a man in his late teens or twenties in good health. Sequencing was carried out using memory CD4+ T cells sorted from blood. The subset: CD45RA-negative fraction. For the CDR3, the DNA is TGTGCCAGTAGACAGTCGGGAGGTGAAAAACTGTTTTTT. This gives the protein CASRQSGGEKLFF.